The present entry profiles one TCR beta chain with its context. No antigen is known for it. Base qualities are not at hand, and no much larger clone is one base apart. The trial excluded patients who had a history of autoimmune disease or who were on systemic immunosuppression. In every dose cohort, peripheral blood was drawn for TCR sequencing at baseline, cycle 4 day 1, and cycle 7 day 1. Samples came from an open-label, multicenter, first-in-human phase I dose-escalation trial of ivuxolimab. Adults with locally advanced or metastatic melanoma, renal cell carcinoma, hepatocellular carcinoma or head and neck squamous cell carcinoma were enrolled in the trial. Before TCR sequencing, CD4+ and CD8+ T cells were separately sorted from peripheral blood. For sequencing of the TCRbeta CDR3 region, genomic DNA was extracted from the sorted cells. The immunoSEQ Assay was used to sequence the TCRbeta CDR3 regions. Held by TCRdb, this immuneACCESS table contains in-frame sequences only and omits some clones. Under half of the omission traces to an unresolved V gene where checked; the cause of the rest is unknown. Counted in this sample were more than 65,000 clones; just under 85% of them appeared once. The ten largest clones capture approximately 5.6% of the sample.

The CDR3, from cysteine to phenylalanine, totals 15 residues. Just the 45-base CDR3 DNA is kept, in frame starting at base 1. CDR1 and CDR2 are read off the germline V gene (reference sequence) as MNHEY and SMNVEV. The junction carries 10 bases between V and J, which are trimmed by 1 base and 1 base respectively. The record originates from a study of OX40 agonist ivuxolimab in advanced cancers. In terms of the full investigation: Ivuxolimab was an agonistic, fully human IgG2 monoclonal antibody directed against OX40 (CD134), a costimulatory receptor. Intravenous ivuxolimab was administered to patients every 2 weeks at six dose levels: 0.01, 0.1, 0.3, 1.5, 3 and 10 mg/kg. Of the 50 or so patients in dose escalation, around 20 had hepatocellular carcinoma, some 15 had melanoma, 9 had renal cell carcinoma and 9 had head and neck cancer. In the dose-escalation cohort, 75% to 90% of patients were male, and the mean age was 60 years with a range of about 20 to 79. Patients were allowed to have had prior anti-PD-1, anti-PD-L1 or anti-CTLA-4 therapy, and 40% of the dose-escalation patients had previously received checkpoint inhibitors. Partial responses were achieved by three dose-escalation patients, of whom one had hepatocellular carcinoma and two had cutaneous melanoma. The point of sequencing TCRbeta in the periphery was to test whether ivuxolimab changed TCR sequence diversity and drove clonal T-cell expansion. The paper describes the monotherapy dose-escalation part (N of about 52 patients) of the phase I trial of ivuxolimab. What the work shows at the level of the full study, not this receptor alone: The antigen specificity of the peripheral T cells that underwent clonal expansion was not determined. Partial responders in the 0.1-3.0 mg/kg groups had among the lowest normalized peripheral clonal expansion, especially among CD8+ T cells. On average, CD8+ T cells showed more expanded clones than CD4+ T cells after ivuxolimab. Low levels of normalized T-cell clonal expansion were also seen in some patients who did not respond. Clonal expansion of both CD4+ and CD8+ blood T cells was observed from baseline to week 6 at doses 0.1 to 3.0 mg/kg.

The chain is assembled from TRBV27 and TRBJ1-1; no D gene call is confident. Here the sequenced sample was CD4+ or CD8+ T cells sorted from blood, taken in a trial of the OX40 agonist ivuxolimab. This clonotype originated in an adult with an advanced solid tumor such as melanoma, head and neck, liver or kidney cancer. CDR3 reads: CASSLLGRPNTEAFF. Read as DNA, the sequence is TGTGCCAGCAGTTTATTGGGCAGACCGAACACTGAAGCTTTCTTT.